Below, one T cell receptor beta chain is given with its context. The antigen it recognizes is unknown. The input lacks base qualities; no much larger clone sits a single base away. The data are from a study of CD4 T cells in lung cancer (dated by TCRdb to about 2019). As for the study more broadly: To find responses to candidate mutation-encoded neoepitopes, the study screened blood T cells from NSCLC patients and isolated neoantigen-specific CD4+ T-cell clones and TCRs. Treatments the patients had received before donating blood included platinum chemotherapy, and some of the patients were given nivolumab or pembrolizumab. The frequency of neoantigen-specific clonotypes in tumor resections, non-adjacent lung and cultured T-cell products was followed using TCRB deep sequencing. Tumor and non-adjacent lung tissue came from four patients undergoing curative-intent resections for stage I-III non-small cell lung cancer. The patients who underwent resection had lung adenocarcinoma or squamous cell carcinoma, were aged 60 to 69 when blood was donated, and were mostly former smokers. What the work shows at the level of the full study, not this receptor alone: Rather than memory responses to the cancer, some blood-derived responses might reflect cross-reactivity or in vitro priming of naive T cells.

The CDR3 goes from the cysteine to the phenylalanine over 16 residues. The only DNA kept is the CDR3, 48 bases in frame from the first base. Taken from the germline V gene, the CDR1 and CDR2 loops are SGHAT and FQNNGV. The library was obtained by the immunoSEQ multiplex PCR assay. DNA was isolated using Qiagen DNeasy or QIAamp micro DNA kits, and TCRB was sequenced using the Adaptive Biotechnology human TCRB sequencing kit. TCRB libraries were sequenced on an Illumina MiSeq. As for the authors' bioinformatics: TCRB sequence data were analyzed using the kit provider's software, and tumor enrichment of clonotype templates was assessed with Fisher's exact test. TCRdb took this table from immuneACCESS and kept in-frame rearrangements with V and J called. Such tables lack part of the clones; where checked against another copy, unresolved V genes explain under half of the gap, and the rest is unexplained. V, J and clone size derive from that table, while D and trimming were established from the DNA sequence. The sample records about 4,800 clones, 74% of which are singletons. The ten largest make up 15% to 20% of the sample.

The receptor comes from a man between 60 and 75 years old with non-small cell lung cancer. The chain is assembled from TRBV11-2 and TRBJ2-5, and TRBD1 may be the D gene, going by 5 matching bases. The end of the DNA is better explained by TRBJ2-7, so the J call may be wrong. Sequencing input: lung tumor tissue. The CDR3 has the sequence CASRDLAGKPTYEQYF. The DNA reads TGTGCCAGCAGAGATCTGGCAGGGAAACCCACCTACGAGCAGTACTTC.